Described below is a single T cell receptor (beta chain) sequence and its context. No cognate antigen has been identified for it. The record has no base qualities; no much larger clone is one base away. The library came from the immunoSEQ multiplex PCR assay. For most patients, genomic DNA was isolated with the Qiagen DNeasy Blood and Tissue Kit and shipped frozen to Adaptive Biotechnologies for TCR sequencing. For most patients, high-throughput TCR-beta CDR3 sequencing of genomic DNA was performed by Adaptive Biotechnologies. The original pipeline was this. TCR sequencing data were retrieved from Adaptive's ImmunoSEQ software for 18 patients, whereas three other patients were processed with MiXCR and VDJtools. CD4 versus CD8 sorting errors were corrected by removing sequences found in both subsets at a frequency ratio below 5:1. CDR3 nucleotide sequences shared between donor and recipient were removed because the origin of such sequences could not be assigned. At least 2-fold expansion over unstimulated cells and a minimum CFSE-low frequency of 0.002% (template counts) or 0.001% (read counts) were required for clones to be classified as alloreactive. Mappable clones were those detected in sequenced pre-transplant spleen, lymph node, or MLR CFSE-low populations of the donor or recipient. Cumulative frequency of alloreactive clones was calculated as a percentage of all sequences weighted by copy number. This immuneACCESS table, as held by TCRdb, lists in-frame sequences with V and J called but not all clones. Of the missing ones, under half trace to an unresolved V gene in checked studies; the others have no known cause. V, J and clone size derive from that table, while D and trimming were established from the DNA sequence. The sample yields under 100,000 clones; 94% were counted once. The ten largest account for 0.15% to 0.2% of the sample.

This sample was included in a study of graft-versus-host responses after intestinal transplantation (dated by TCRdb to about 2021). Regarding the research as a whole: Recipients received multivisceral, liver-intestinal, or isolated intestinal transplants. Alloreactive clones were identified by sequencing pre-transplant mixed lymphocyte reaction products and comparing them with unstimulated pre-transplant donor and recipient T cells. A peak of at least 4% donor T cells among recipient peripheral blood mononuclear cells was the definition used for donor T cell macrochimerism. Instead of going to the commercial service, samples from a few later patients were sequenced in-house on an Illumina MiSeq and processed with MiXCR. The cohort enrolled around 23 intestinal transplant recipients including one retransplant, and a few patients lacking pretransplant specimens were excluded. Every recipient was given anti-thymocyte globulin induction, then maintenance tacrolimus and steroids for roughly 3 years. After intestinal transplantation, graft-versus-host and host-versus-graft alloreactive T cell clones were followed in the graft, circulation and bone marrow using bulk TCR-beta CDR3 sequencing. Results the study describes overall, beyond this receptor: GvH clones turned up in recipient bone marrow, with some appearing earlier in ileal mucosa or blood, a pattern consistent with an intestinal mucosal origin. Early after transplant, peak levels of circulating GvH clones were associated with declines in HvG clones. The conclusions were limited by the relatively low number and heterogeneity of the intestinal transplant patients. High GvH to HvG T cell clonal ratios were observed in the allografts of patients with donor T cell macrochimerism.

The time point label, read with the paper, signifies: cells obtained before transplantation from donor or recipient. CD3+CD4+ and CD3+CD8+ populations were FACS-sorted from unstimulated pre-transplant donor and recipient cells taken from spleen or lymph nodes. Reading the germline V gene (reference sequence) gives CDR1 SGHNT and CDR2 YYREEE. Trimming at the junction amounts to 2 bases on V and 1 base on J, and the germline ends lie 12 bases apart. Taken from cysteine to phenylalanine, the CDR3 has 15 residues. Only CDR3 DNA remains: 45 bases, in frame from the first base. The specimen comprised unstimulated CD4+ T cells sorted from spleen or lymph node cells, sampled before transplant. The sequence was collected from a human donor who was the organ donor for an intestinal transplant. The sequence links TRBV5-4 to TRBJ1-1; too little of a D gene remains to name it. The CDR3 loop reads CASSFKGVENTEAFF. The nucleotides are TGTGCCAGCAGCTTTAAGGGAGTGGAGAACACTGAAGCTTTCTTT.